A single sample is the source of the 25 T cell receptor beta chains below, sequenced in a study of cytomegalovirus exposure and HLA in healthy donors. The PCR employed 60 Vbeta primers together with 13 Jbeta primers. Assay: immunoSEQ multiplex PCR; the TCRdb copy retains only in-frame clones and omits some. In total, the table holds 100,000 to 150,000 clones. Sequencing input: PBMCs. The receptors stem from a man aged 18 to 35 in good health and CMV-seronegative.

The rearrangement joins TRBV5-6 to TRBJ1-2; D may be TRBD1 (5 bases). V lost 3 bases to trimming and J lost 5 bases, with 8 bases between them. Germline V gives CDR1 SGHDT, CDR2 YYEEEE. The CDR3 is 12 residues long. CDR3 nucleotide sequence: TGTGCCAGCAGCTCTGACAGTTATGGCTACACCTTC. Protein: CASSSDSYGYTF.

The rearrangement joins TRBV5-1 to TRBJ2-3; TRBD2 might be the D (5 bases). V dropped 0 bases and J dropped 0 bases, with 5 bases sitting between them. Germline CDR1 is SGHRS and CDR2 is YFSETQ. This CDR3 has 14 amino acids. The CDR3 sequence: CASSLGTSTDTQYF. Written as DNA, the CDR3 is TGCGCCAGCAGCTTGGGGACTAGCACAGATACGCAGTATTTT.

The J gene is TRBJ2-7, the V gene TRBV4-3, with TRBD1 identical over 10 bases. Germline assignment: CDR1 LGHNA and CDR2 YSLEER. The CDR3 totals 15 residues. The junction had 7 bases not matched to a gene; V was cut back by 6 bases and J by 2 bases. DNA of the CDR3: TGCGCCAGCAGTCCCGGGACAGGGGCCGCCTACGAGCAGTACTTC. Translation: CASSPGTGAAYEQYF.

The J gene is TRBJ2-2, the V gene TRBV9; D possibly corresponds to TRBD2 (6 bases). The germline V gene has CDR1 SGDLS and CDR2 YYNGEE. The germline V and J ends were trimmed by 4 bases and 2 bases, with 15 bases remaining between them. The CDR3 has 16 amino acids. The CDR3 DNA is TGTGCCAGCAGCTCACCTCCGGGGGATAACACCGGGGAGCTGTTTTTT. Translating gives CASSSPPGDNTGELFF.

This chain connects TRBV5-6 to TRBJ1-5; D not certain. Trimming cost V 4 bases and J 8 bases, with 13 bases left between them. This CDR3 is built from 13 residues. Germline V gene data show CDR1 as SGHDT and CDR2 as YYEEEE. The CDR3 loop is CASSIGPGEPQHF. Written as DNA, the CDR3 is TGTGCCAGCAGCATTGGACCGGGAGAGCCCCAGCATTTT.

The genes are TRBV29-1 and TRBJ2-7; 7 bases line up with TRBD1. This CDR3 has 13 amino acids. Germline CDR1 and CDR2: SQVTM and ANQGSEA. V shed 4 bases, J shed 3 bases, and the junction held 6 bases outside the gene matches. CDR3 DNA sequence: TGCAGCGTTGTGCAGGGGGTTATCTACGAGCAGTACTTC. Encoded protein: CSVVQGVIYEQYF.

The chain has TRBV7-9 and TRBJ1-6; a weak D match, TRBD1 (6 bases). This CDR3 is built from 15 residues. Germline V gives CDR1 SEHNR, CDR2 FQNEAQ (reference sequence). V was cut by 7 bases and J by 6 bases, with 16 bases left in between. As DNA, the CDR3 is TGTGCCAGCACCCGGGACACCTCCGTTAATTCACCCCTCCACTTT. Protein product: CASTRDTSVNSPLHF.

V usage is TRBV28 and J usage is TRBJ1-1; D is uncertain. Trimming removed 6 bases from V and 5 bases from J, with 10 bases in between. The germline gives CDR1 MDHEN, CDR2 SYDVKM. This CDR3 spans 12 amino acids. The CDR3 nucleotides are TGTGCCAGCAGCGTCGGGGTTACTGAAGCTTTCTTT. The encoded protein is CASSVGVTEAFF.

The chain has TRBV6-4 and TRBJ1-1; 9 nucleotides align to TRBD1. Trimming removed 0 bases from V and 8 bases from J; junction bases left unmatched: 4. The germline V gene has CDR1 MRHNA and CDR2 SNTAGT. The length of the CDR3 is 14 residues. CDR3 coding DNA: TGTGCCAGCAGTGACTCGGACAGGGGTTCCGAAGCTTTCTTT. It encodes CASSDSDRGSEAFF.

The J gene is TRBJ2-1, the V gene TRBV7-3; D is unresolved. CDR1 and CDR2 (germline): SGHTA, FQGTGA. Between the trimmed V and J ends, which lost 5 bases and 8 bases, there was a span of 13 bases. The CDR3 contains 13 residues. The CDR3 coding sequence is TGTGCCAGCAGCCCCAGTATTGTCGATGAGCAGTTCTTC. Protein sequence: CASSPSIVDEQFF. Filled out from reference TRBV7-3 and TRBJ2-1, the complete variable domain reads GAGVSQTPSNKVTEKGKYVELRCDPISGHTALYWYRQSLGQGPEFLIYFQGTGAADDSGLPNDRFFAVRPEGSVSTLKIQRTERGDSAVYLCASSPSIVDEQFFGPGTRLTVL.

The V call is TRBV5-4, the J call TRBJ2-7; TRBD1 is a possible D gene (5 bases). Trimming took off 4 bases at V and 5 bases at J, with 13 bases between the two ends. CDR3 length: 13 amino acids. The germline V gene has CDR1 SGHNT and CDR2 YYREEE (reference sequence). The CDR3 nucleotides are TGTGCCAGCAGCCAATCGTCAGGGCACGAGCAGTACTTC. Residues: CASSQSSGHEQYF.

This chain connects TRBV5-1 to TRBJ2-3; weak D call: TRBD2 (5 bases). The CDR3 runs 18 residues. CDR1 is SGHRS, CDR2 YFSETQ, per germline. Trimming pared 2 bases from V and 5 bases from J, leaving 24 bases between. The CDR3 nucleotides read TGCGCCAGCAGCTTCGCTCTACAACGTTTCCTAGCTGTAGATACGCAGTATTTT. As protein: CASSFALQRFLAVDTQYF. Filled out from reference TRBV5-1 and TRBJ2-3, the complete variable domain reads KAGVTQTPRYLIKTRGQQVTLSCSPISGHRSVSWYQQTPGQGLQFLFEYFSETQRNKGNFPGRFSGRQFSNSRSEMNVSTLELGDSALYLCASSFALQRFLAVDTQYFGPGTRLTVL.

CDR3: CASSIKAGGGVFTDYSGNTIYF. The CDR3 coding sequence is TGTGCCAGTAGTATAAAGGCCGGGGGAGGGGTCTTCACGGACTACTCTGGAAACACCATATATTTT. V is TRBV19 and J is TRBJ1-3; tentative D call: TRBD1 (5 bases). This CDR3 has 22 amino acids. Germline loops: CDR1 LNHDA, CDR2 SQIVND (reference sequence). Trimming took 2 bases from V and 0 from J, leaving 29 bases between them.

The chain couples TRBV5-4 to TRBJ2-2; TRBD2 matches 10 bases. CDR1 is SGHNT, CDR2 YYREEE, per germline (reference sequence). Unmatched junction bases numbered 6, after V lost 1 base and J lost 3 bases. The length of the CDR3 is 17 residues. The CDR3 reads CASSLRSSGSDTGELFF. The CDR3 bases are TGTGCCAGCAGCTTGAGGTCTAGCGGGAGTGACACCGGGGAGCTGTTTTTT.

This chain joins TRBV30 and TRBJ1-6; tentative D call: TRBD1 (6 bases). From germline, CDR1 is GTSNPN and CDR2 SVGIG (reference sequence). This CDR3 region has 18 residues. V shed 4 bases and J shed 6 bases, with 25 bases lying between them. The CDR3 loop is CAWIAPRRLQGSNSPLHF. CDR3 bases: TGTGCCTGGATCGCTCCCCGGAGATTACAGGGATCTAATTCACCCCTCCACTTT.

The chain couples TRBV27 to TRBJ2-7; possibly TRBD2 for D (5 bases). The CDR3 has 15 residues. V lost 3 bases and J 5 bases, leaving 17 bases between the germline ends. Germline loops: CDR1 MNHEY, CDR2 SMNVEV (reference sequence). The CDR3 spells CASSFWSGVGDEQYF. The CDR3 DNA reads TGTGCCAGCAGTTTTTGGTCCGGGGTTGGCGACGAGCAGTACTTC.

This chain's CDR3 is CASSPGVAGEGNTGELFF. In DNA form, the CDR3 reads TGTGCCAGCTCACCAGGGGTAGCGGGAGAGGGTAACACCGGGGAGCTGTTTTTT. This chain connects TRBV18 to TRBJ2-2; 9 nucleotides agree with TRBD2. This CDR3 has 18 amino acids. V shed 2 bases, J shed 2 bases, and the junction held 9 bases outside the gene matches. CDR1 is KGHSH, CDR2 LQKENI, per germline.

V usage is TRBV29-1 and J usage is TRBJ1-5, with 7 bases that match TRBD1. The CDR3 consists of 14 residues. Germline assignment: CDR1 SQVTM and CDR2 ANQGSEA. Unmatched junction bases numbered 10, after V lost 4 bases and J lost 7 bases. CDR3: CSVGPTGPGQPQHF. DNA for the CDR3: TGCAGCGTTGGTCCGACAGGGCCTGGGCAGCCCCAGCATTTT.

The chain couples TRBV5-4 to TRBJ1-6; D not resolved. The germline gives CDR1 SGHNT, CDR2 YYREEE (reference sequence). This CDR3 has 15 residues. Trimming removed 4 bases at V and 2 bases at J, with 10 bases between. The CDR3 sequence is CASSTGGAYNSPLHF. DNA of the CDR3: TGTGCCAGCAGCACGGGTGGCGCCTATAATTCACCCCTCCACTTT.

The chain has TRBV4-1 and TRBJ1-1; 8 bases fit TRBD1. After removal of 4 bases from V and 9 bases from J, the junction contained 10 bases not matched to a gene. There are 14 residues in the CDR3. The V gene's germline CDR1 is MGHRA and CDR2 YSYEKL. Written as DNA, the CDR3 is TGCGCCAGCAGCCCTAAACAGGGGGGCCAGAAAGCTTTCTTT. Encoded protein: CASSPKQGGQKAFF.

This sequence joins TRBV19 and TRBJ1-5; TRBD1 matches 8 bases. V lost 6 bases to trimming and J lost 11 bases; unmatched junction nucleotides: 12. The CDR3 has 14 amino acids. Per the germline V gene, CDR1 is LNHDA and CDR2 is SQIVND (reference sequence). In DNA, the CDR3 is TGTGCCAGTAGCCAGAACAGGGGGGAATGGACCCAGCATTTT. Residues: CASSQNRGEWTQHF. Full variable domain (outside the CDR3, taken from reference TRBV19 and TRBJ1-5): DGGITQSPKYLFRKEGQNVTLSCEQNLNHDAMYWYRQDPGQGLRLIYYSQIVNDFQKGDIAEGYSVSREKKESFPLTVTSAQKNPTAFYLCASSQNRGEWTQHFGDGTRLSIL.

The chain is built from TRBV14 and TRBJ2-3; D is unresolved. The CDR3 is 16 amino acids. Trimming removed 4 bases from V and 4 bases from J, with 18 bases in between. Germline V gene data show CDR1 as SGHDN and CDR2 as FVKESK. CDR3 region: CASSPLRSFAADTQYF. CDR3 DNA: TGTGCCAGCAGCCCCCTCAGGTCCTTCGCCGCAGATACGCAGTATTTT.

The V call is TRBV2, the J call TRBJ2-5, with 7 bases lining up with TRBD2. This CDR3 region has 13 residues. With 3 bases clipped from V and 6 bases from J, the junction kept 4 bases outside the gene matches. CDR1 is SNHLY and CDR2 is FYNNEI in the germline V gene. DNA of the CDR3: TGTGCCAGCAGTGAGGGGGGGTCTCAGACCCAGTACTTC. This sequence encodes CASSEGGSQTQYF.

CDR3 sequence (DNA): TGTGCCAGCAGCCAAGTCTGGGGAGGCACCGGGGAGCTGTTTTTT. The encoded protein is CASSQVWGGTGELFF. This chain links TRBV14 with TRBJ2-2, with D possibly matching TRBD2 (6 bases). The CDR3 sequence is 15 residues long. Germline V gene lookup returns CDR1 SGHDN and CDR2 FVKESK. With 1 base removed from V and 4 bases from J, the gap between germline ends came to 10 bases.

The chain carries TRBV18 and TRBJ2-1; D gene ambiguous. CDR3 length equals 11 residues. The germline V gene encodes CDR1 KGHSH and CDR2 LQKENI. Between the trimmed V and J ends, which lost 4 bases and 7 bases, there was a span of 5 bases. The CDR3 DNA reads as TGTGCCAGCTCACTGTCTAATGAGCAGTTCTTC. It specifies CASSLSNEQFF.